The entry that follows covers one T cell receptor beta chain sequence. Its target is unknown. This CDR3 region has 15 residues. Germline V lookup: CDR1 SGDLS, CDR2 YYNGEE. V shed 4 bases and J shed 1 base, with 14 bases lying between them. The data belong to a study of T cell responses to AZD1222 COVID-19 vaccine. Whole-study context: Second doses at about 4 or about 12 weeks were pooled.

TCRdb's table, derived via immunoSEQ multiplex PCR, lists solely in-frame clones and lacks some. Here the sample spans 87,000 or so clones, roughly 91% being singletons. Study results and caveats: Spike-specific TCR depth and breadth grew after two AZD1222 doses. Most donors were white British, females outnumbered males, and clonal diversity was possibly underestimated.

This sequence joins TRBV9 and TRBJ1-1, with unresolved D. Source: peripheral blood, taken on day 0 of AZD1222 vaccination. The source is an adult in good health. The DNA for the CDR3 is TGTGCCAGCAGCCCGGGATGGGCGGCGAACACTGAAGCTTTCTTT. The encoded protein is CASSPGWAANTEAFF.